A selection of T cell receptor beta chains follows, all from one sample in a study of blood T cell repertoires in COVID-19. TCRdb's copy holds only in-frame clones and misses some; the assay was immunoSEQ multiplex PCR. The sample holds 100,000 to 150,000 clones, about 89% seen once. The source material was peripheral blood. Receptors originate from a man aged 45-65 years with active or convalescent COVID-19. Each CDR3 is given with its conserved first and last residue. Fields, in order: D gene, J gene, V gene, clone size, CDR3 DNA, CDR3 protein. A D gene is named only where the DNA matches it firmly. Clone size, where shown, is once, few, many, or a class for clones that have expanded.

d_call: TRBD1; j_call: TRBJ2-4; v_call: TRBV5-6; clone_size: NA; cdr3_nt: TGTGCCAGCAGCCAGGGACAGGGAAATAGATACATTCAGTACTTC; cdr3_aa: CASSQGQGNRYIQYF
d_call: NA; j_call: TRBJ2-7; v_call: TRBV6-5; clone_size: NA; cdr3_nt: TGTGCCAGCAGCCGACAGGTTACCTACGAGCAGTACTTC; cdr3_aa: CASSRQVTYEQYF
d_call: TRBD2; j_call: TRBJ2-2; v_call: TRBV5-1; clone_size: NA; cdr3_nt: TGCGCCAGCAGCTTGTTACTAGCGGGAGACCCCGGGGAGCTGTTTTTT; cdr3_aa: CASSLLLAGDPGELFF
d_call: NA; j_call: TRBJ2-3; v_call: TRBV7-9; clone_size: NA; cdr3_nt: TGTGCCAGCAGCGACGGGGGAGAACGCGACACAGATACGCAGTATTTT; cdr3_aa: CASSDGGERDTDTQYF
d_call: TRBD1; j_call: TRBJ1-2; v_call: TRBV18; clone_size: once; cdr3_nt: TGTGCCAGCTCCTCGGACAGGGTTAAGTATGGCTACACCTTC; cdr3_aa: CASSSDRVKYGYTF
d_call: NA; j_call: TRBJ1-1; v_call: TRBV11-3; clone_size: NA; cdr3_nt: TGTGCCAGCAGCCCGGGGAACCGGAACACTGAAGCTTTCTTT; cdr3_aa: CASSPGNRNTEAFF
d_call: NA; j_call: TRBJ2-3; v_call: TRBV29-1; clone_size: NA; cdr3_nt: TGCAGCGTTGTTACCCCGGGGAAGGATACGCAGTATTTT; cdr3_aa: CSVVTPGKDTQYF
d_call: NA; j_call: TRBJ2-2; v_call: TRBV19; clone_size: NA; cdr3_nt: TGTGCCAGTTCTGACAGAGCGTTGACCGGGGAGCTGTTTTTT; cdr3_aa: CASSDRALTGELFF
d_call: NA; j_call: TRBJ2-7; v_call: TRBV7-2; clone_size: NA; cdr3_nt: TGTGCCAGCAGCCGCGACAGTTTTGACTACGAGCAGTACTTC; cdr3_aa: CASSRDSFDYEQYF
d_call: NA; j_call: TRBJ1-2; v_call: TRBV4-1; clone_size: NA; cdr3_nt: TGCGCCAGCAGCCAAGTATTCTCGGGAAGCGGCTATGGCTACACCTTC; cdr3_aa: CASSQVFSGSGYGYTF
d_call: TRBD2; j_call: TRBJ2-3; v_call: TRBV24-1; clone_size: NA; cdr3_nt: TGTGCCACCAGTGACCCGGGACTAGCGGAACGAGTGGGAGATACGCAGTATTTT; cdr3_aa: CATSDPGLAERVGDTQYF
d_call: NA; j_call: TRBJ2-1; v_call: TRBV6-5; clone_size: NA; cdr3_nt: TGTGCCAGCCGTCTGTACGGCTACAATGAGCAGTTCTTC; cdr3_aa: CASRLYGYNEQFF
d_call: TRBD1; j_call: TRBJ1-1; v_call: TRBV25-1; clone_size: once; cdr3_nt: TGTGCCAGCGAACTGACAGGGGGCTTTTCTGAAGCTTTCTTT; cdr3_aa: CASELTGGFSEAFF
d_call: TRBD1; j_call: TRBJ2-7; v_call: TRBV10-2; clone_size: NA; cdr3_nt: TGCGCCAGCCTAGCACCGGGACAGCGATCCTACGAGCAGTACTTC; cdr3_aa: CASLAPGQRSYEQYF
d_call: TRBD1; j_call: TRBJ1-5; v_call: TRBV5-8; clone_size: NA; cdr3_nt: TGTGCCAGCAGGGGGACAGGGAACCAGCCCCAGCATTTT; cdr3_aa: CASRGTGNQPQHF
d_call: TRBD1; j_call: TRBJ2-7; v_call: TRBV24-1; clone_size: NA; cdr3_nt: TGTGCCACCAGTGATTCCGGGACAGGGGAAGAGTACGAGCAGTACTTC; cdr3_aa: CATSDSGTGEEYEQYF
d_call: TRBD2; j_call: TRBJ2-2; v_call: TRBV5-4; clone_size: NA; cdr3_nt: TGTGCCAGCAGCTCCGGACTAGCGGGAGTTGGCGGGGAGCTGTTTTTT; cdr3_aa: CASSSGLAGVGGELFF
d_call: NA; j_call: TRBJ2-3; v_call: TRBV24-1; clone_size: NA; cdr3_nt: TGTGCCACCAGTGATTTGCGGACAGATACGCAGTATTTT; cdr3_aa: CATSDLRTDTQYF
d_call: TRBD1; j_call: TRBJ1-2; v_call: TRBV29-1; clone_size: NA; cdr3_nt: TGCAGCGGACAGGGGGCGGGCTATGGCTACACCTTC; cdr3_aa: CSGQGAGYGYTF
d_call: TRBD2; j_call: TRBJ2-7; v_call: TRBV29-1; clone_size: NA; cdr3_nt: TGCAGCGTTGAAGGGGCGGGGGGTGCCGAGCAGTACTTC; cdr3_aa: CSVEGAGGAEQYF
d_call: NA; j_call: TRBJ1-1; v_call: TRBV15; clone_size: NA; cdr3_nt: TGTGCCACCAGCAGAGATAGGCAGGGGATGAACACTGAAGCTTTCTTT; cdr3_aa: CATSRDRQGMNTEAFF
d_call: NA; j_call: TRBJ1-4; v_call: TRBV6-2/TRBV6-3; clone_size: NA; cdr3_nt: TGTGCCAGCAGTTACGGCGGAGGTAATGAAAAACTGTTTTTT; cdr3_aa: CASSYGGGNEKLFF
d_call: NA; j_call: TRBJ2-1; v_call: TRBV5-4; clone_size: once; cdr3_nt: TGTGCCAGCAGCGCCACCGGGACATTCCTCTACAATGAGCAGTTCTTC; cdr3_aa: CASSATGTFLYNEQFF
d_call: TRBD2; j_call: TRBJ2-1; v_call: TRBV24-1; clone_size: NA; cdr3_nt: TGTGCCACCAGTGATCTAGCGGGAGCATACAATGAGCAGTTCTTC; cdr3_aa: CATSDLAGAYNEQFF
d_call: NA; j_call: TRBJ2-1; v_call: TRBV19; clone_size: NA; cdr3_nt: TGTGCCAGTAGTGCCAGACAGGTAATCGGCGAGCAGTTCTTC; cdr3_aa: CASSARQVIGEQFF
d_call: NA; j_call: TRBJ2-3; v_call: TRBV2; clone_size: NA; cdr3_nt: TGTGCCAGCAGAGTAGGCCCCCAGACTGGATCGGATACGCAGTATTTT; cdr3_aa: CASRVGPQTGSDTQYF
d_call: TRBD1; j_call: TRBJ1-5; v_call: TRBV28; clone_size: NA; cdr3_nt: TGTGCCAGCAGCACCCCGGGACAGTCCAATCAGCCCCAGCATTTT; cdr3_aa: CASSTPGQSNQPQHF
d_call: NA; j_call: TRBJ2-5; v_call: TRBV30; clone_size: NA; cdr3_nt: TGTGCCTTGCTAAAAGAGACCCAGTACTTC; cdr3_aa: CALLKETQYF
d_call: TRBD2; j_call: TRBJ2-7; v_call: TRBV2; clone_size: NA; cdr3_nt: TGTGCCAGCAGTGAAGGACTAGCGACTAACTCCTACGAGCAGTACTTC; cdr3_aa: CASSEGLATNSYEQYF
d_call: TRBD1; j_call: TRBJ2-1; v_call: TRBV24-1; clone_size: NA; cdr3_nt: TGTGCCACCAGTGACAAACAGGGGCCGTCCTACAATGAGCAGTTCTTC; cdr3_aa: CATSDKQGPSYNEQFF
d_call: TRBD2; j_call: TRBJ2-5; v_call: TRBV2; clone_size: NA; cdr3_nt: TGTGCCAGCAGGTTAACTAGCGGGGCCATTAAGACCCAGTACTTC; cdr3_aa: CASRLTSGAIKTQYF
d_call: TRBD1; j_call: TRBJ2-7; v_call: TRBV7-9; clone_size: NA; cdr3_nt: TGTGCCAGCAGCCCCGACTGGACAGGGGTCGCAAGGGAGCAGTACTTC; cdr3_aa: CASSPDWTGVAREQYF
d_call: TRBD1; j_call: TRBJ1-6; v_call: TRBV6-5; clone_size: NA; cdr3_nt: TGTGCCAGCACCAGACAGGGGGCGAATTCACCCCTCCACTTT; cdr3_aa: CASTRQGANSPLHF
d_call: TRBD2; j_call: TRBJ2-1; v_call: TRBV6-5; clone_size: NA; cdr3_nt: TGTGCCAGCAGACCGAGCGGGATTGCCTACAATGAGCAGTTCTTC; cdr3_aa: CASRPSGIAYNEQFF
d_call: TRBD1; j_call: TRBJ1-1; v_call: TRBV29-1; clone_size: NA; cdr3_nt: TGCAGCGTTGAAATTGGGACAGTGAACACTGAAGCTTTCTTT; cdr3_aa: CSVEIGTVNTEAFF
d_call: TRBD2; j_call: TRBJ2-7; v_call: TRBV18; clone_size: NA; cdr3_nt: TGTGCCAGCTCACCCGGGACTAGCGTCTACGAGCAGTACTTC; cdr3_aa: CASSPGTSVYEQYF
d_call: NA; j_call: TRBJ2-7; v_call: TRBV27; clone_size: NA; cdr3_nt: TGTGCCAGCAGTCTTGCGCTGGGGGGTCCCTACGAGCAGTACTTC; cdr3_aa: CASSLALGGPYEQYF
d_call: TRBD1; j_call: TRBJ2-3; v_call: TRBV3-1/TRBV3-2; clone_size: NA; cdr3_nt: TGTGCCAGCAGCCAAGATAGGGGGCGGACAGATACGCAGTATTTT; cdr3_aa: CASSQDRGRTDTQYF
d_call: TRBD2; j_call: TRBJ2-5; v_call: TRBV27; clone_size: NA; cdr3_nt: TGTGCCAGCAGTCTCGGACTAGCGGGTTACCAAGAGACCCAGTACTTC; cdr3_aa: CASSLGLAGYQETQYF
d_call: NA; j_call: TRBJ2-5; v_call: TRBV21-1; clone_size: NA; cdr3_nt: TGTGCCAGCAGTCAAGAAGGGGACTATTCAGAGACCCAGTACTTC; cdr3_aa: CASSQEGDYSETQYF
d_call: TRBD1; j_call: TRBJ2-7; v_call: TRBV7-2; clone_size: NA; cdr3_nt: TGTGCCAGCAGCCCGAGACAGGGGCTTTCTTACGAGCAGTACTTC; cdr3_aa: CASSPRQGLSYEQYF
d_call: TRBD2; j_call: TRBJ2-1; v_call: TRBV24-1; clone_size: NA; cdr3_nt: TGTGCCACCAGTGATTTCTTGCCTAGCGGGACTGTTGAGCAGTTCTTC; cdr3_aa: CATSDFLPSGTVEQFF
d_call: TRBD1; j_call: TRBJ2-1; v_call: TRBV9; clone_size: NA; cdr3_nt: TGTGCCAGCAGCGCTGGGACAGCGTACAATGAGCAGTTCTTC; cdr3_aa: CASSAGTAYNEQFF
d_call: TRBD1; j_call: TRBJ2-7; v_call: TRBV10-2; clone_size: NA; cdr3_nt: TGCGCCAGCAGTGCCCTTCTGGGACAGGGGGACTACGAGCAGTACTTC; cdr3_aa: CASSALLGQGDYEQYF
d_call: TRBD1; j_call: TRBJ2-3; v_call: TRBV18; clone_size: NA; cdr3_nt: TGTGCCAGCTCACCGGACAGGGGGGCAGATACGCAGTATTTT; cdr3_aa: CASSPDRGADTQYF
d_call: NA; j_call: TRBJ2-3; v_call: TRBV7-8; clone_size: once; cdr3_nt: TGTGCCAGCAGCTTGGGGAGATCCACAGATACGCAGTATTTT; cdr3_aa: CASSLGRSTDTQYF
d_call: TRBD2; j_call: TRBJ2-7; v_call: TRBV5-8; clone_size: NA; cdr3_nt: TGTGCCAGCACCCCCGCGGGGGTTGATGGCGAGCAGTACTTC; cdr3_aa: CASTPAGVDGEQYF
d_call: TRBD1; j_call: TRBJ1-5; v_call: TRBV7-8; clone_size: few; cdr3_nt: TGTGCCAGCAGCTACTCGGACAGGAATCAGCCCCAGCATTTT; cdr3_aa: CASSYSDRNQPQHF
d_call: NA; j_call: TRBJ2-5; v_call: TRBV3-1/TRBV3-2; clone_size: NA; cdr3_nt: TGTGCCAGCAGCCAAGATTATCGGTTGTTGGAGACCCAGTACTTC; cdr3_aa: CASSQDYRLLETQYF
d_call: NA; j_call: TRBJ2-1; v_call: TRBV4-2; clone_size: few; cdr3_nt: TGTGCCAGCAGCCAAATTTCTCAAGGGGGGGGCAGCAATGAGCAGTTCTTC; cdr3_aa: CASSQISQGGGSNEQFF
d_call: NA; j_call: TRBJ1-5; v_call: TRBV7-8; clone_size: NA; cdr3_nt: TGTGCCAGCAGCTTAGCGGGCAGGGCTAGCAATCAGCCCCAGCATTTT; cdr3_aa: CASSLAGRASNQPQHF
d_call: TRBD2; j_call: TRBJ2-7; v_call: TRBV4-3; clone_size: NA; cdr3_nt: TGCGCCAGCAGCCAAGACCGGACTAGCGGGGGGATGGCCTACGAGCAGTACTTC; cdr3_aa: CASSQDRTSGGMAYEQYF
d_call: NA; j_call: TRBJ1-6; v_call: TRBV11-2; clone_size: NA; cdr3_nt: TGTGCCAGCAGCTTAGCGACAGGTGGGAATTCACCCCTCCACTTT; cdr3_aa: CASSLATGGNSPLHF